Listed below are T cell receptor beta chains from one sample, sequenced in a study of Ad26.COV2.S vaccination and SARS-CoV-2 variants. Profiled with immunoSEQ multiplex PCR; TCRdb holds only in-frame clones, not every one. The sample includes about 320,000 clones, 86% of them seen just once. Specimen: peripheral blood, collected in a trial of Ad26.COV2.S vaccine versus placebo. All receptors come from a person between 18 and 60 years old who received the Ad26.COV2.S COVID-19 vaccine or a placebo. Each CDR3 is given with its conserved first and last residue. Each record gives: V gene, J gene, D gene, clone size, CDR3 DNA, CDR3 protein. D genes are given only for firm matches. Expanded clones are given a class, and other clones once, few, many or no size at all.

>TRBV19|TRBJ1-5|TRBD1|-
TGTGCCAGTAGTCCCGGGACAGGCCGCCGGGGTCAGCCCCAGCATTTT
CASSPGTGRRGQPQHF
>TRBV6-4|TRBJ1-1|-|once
TGTGCCAGCAGTGAAGCCTTGAACACTGAAGCTTTCTTT
CASSEALNTEAFF
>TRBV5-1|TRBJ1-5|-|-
TGCGCCAGCAGCTTTGATCCGGGGGCCCAGCCCCAGCATTTT
CASSFDPGAQPQHF
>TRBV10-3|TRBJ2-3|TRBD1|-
TGTGCCATCAGTGGCACCCTGGGACAGGGGGACCAGGATACGCAGTATTTT
CAISGTLGQGDQDTQYF
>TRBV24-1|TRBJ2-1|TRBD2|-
TGTGCCACCAGTACCAGGACTAGCGGTAATGAGCAGTTCTTC
CATSTRTSGNEQFF
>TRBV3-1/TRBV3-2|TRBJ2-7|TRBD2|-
TGTGCCAGCAGCCAAGATCAGGGTAGCGGGGGGGCCTACGAGCAGTACTTC
CASSQDQGSGGAYEQYF
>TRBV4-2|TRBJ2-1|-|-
TGTGCCAGCAGCCAAGAGGCAGGGGATAACAATGAGCAGTTCTTC
CASSQEAGDNNEQFF
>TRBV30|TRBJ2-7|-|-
TGTGCCTGGAGGCCCGGAGGGTTTGAGGAGCAGTACTTC
CAWRPGGFEEQYF
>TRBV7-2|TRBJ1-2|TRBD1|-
TGTGCCAGCAGCTCTTCCGGACAGGGTGGGGGCTACACCTTC
CASSSSGQGGGYTF
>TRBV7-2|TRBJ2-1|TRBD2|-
TGTGCCAGCAGCAAGGAGGGGACTAGCGGGGGATTTGAGCAGTTCTTC
CASSKEGTSGGFEQFF
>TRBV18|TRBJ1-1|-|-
TGTGCCAGCTCACCAGGACAGCTAAACATGAACACTGAAGCTTTCTTT
CASSPGQLNMNTEAFF
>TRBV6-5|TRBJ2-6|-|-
TGTGCCAGCAGTTTGACATCGCCTGGGGCCAACGTCCTGACTTTC
CASSLTSPGANVLTF
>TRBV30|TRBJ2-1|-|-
TGTGCCTGGAGCGCTACGGACAATGAGCAGTTCTTC
CAWSATDNEQFF
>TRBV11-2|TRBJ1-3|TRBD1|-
TGTGCCAGCAGCTCCCGACAGGGGGTCCGCTCTGGAAACACCATATATTTT
CASSSRQGVRSGNTIYF
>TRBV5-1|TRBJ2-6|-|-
TGCGCCAGCAGCTCGGGAGACACTGGGGCCAACGTCCTGACTTTC
CASSSGDTGANVLTF
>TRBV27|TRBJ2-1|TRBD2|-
TGTGCCAGAGTACTAGCGGGGGGGATGTGGAATGAGCAGTTCTTC
CARVLAGGMWNEQFF
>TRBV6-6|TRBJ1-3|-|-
TGTGCCAGCAGTTACGGGGGCACGGGCTCTGGAAACACCATATATTTT
CASSYGGTGSGNTIYF
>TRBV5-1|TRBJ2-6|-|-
TGCGCCAGCAGCTTGCTGGAGGCTGGGGCCAACGTCCTGACTTTC
CASSLLEAGANVLTF
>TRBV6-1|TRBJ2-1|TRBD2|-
TGTGCCAGCAGTGAATGGACTAGCGGGGCTGGGGATGAGCAGTTCTTC
CASSEWTSGAGDEQFF
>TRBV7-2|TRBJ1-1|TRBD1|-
TGTGCCAGCACCCAGGGAGGACAGGGGAAGAACACTGAAGCTTTCTTT
CASTQGGQGKNTEAFF
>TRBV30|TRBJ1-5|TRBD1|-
TGTGCCTGGAGTCCCCGGACTACGGGACAGCCAGATCAGCCCCAGCATTTT
CAWSPRTTGQPDQPQHF
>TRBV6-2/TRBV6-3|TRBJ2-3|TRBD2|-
TGTGCCAGCAGTTACAAGGCGGGGGGCTACACAGATACGCAGTATTTT
CASSYKAGGYTDTQYF
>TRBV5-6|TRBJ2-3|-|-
TGTGCCAGCAGCTTGGTTTCCGGGAGCGGAACAGATACGCAGTATTTT
CASSLVSGSGTDTQYF
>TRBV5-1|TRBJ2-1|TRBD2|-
TGCGCCAGCAGCTTGAGATTTGCGGGGGACAATGAGCAGTTCTTC
CASSLRFAGDNEQFF